Each of the 19 T cell receptor beta chains below was sequenced from the same sample in a study of T cells in localized non-small cell lung cancer. The method was immunoSEQ multiplex PCR; TCRdb's version includes in-frame clones alone and lacks a portion of them. The table shows some 21,000 clones, with about 93% occurring only once. The input for sequencing was peripheral blood, taken before any cancer treatment. These receptors all stem from a male donor aged 60 or over with stage I squamous cell lung carcinoma.

The CDR3 region has the DNA TGTGCCAGCAGGGGACGGCCTAACACTGAAGCTTTCTTT. This gives the protein CASRGRPNTEAFF. The chain recombines TRBV9 with TRBJ1-1; possible D gene TRBD1, 5 bases. The V end was cut by 5 bases, the J end by 2 bases, with 10 bases between. Germline CDR1 is SGDLS and CDR2 is YYNGEE. The length of the CDR3 is 13 residues.

Here the CDR3 DNA reads TGCGCCAGCAGCCAAGATATCTCCGGACAGGGTTTCGATGGCTACACCTTC. Its protein is CASSQDISGQGFDGYTF. The V call is TRBV4-3, the J call TRBJ1-2, with TRBD1 matching over 8 bases. Losses at the gene ends were 0 bases for V and 6 bases for J; bases not matched to a gene: 12. The CDR3 has 17 amino acids. Germline V CDR1 and CDR2: LGHNA, YSLEER.

The J gene is TRBJ2-3, the V gene TRBV19; possible D gene TRBD2, 6 bases. Trimming pared 1 base from V and 4 bases from J, leaving 9 bases between. Germline CDR1 reads LNHDA; CDR2 reads SQIVND (reference sequence). The CDR3 contains 14 residues. CDR3 sequence: CASSIGAGSDTQYF. CDR3 sequence (DNA): TGTGCCAGTAGTATAGGAGCGGGTTCAGATACGCAGTATTTT.

CDR3: CAITHDRGEKLFF. The CDR3 DNA reads TGTGCCATCACTCACGACCGGGGCGAAAAACTGTTTTTT. The V and J genes are TRBV10-3 and TRBJ1-4; D is perhaps TRBD1 (5 bases). In germline, CDR1 is ENHRY, CDR2 SYGVKD. The CDR3 is made up of 13 amino acids. With 7 bases removed from V and 8 bases from J, the gap between germline ends came to 14 bases.

The chain joins TRBV29-1 to TRBJ1-2; no clear D gene. CDR1 and CDR2 from the germline V gene are SQVTM and ANQGSEA. Between the trimmed V and J ends, which lost 4 bases and 6 bases, there was a span of 6 bases. CDR3 length: 10 residues. CDR3 residues: CSVAGDGYTF. In DNA, the CDR3 is TGCAGCGTTGCCGGGGATGGCTACACCTTC.

The rearrangement joins TRBV6-1 to TRBJ2-3; possibly TRBD1 for D (5 bases). CDR1 and CDR2 (germline): MNHNS, SASEGT. The CDR3 spans 14 residues. V was clipped by 6 bases and J by 0 bases, with 10 bases between them. CDR3 region: CASRGPPSTDTQYF. The CDR3 DNA follows: TGTGCCAGCAGGGGGCCGCCCAGCACAGATACGCAGTATTTT.

This chain uses TRBV6-5 with TRBJ1-1, with a weak D call TRBD1 (5 bases). With 0 bases removed from V and 5 bases from J, the gap between germline ends came to 10 bases. Germline V gives CDR1 MNHEY, CDR2 SVGAGI. This CDR3 spans 14 amino acids. In DNA, the CDR3 is TGTGCCAGCAGTTACTCGACAGACACAACTGAAGCTTTCTTT. Protein sequence: CASSYSTDTTEAFF.

V gene TRBV5-1 combines with J gene TRBJ2-7; D is possibly TRBD2 (5 bases). The CDR3 has 12 amino acids. V shed 0 bases and J shed 5 bases, with 6 bases lying between them. Germline V gives CDR1 SGHRS, CDR2 YFSETQ. CDR3 region: CASSLGGHEQYF. The CDR3 region has the DNA TGCGCCAGCAGCTTGGGAGGGCACGAGCAGTACTTC.

The rearrangement joins TRBV28 to TRBJ2-2; TRBD1 might be the D (5 bases). The V and J ends lost 2 bases and 7 bases respectively, with 14 bases between them. The CDR3 is 15 amino acids. Per germline, CDR1 MDHEN and CDR2 SYDVKM. The CDR3 DNA follows: TGTGCCAGCAGTTTAGGGCAGGGAAGGGTCGGGGAGCTGTTTTTT. This sequence encodes CASSLGQGRVGELFF.

The chain is built from TRBV9 and TRBJ1-4, with D tentatively TRBD1 (5 bases). The germline CDR1 and CDR2 sequences are SGDLS and YYNGEE. Trimming left V 1 base short and J 5 bases short, with 15 bases between. The CDR3 has 16 residues. CDR3 sequence reads: CASSVSAGLSNEKLFF. The CDR3 DNA reads TGTGCCAGCAGCGTATCGGCAGGGCTGTCGAATGAAAAACTGTTTTTT.

This chain connects TRBV10-3 to TRBJ2-1; D unresolved. The length of the CDR3 is 14 residues. Germline values: CDR1 ENHRY, CDR2 SYGVKD. V dropped 4 bases and J dropped 7 bases, with 14 bases sitting between them. The CDR3 reads CAISASGYVNEQFF. CDR3 sequence (DNA): TGTGCCATCAGTGCCTCCGGGTACGTAAATGAGCAGTTCTTC.

In this sample, this clone turned up once. The gene calls are TRBV27 and TRBJ2-7, with TRBD1 matching over 8 bases. This CDR3 contains 17 residues. Germline CDR1 is MNHEY and CDR2 is SMNVEV (reference sequence). V shed 6 bases and J 2 bases; nucleotides not matched to a gene: 15. The CDR3 sequence: CASSLRSRDRLTYEQYF. CDR3 nucleotide sequence: TGTGCCAGCAGCCTGCGATCTCGGGACAGGCTTACCTACGAGCAGTACTTC.

The gene calls are TRBV28 and TRBJ2-5; D uncertain. CDR3 length: 10 amino acids. The V end was cut by 9 bases, the J end by 5 bases, with 7 bases between. Looked up from germline, CDR1 is MDHEN and CDR2 is SYDVKM. The CDR3 region is CASGGETQYF. The DNA for the CDR3 is TGTGCCAGTGGTGGGGAGACCCAGTACTTC.

V and J are TRBV2 and TRBJ2-7; D is perhaps TRBD2 (5 bases). The V end was cut by 8 bases, the J end by 4 bases, with 12 bases between. CDR3 length: 12 residues. The germline gives CDR1 SNHLY, CDR2 FYNNEI. Here the CDR3 DNA reads TGTGCCAGCGACTACGCTAGGTACGAGCAGTACTTC. Encoded protein: CASDYARYEQYF.

This chain links TRBV2 with TRBJ1-1; D is perhaps TRBD1 (5 bases). The CDR3 spans 14 residues. The germline V gene encodes CDR1 SNHLY and CDR2 FYNNEI. Trimming removed 8 bases at V and 0 bases at J, with 13 bases between. This CDR3 is CASRRQFMNTEAFF. The DNA of the CDR3 is TGTGCCAGCCGAAGACAGTTCATGAACACTGAAGCTTTCTTT.

The V call is TRBV5-1, the J call TRBJ2-7, with 10 bases identical to TRBD2. Germline V gene sequence: CDR1 SGHRS, CDR2 YFSETQ. The CDR3 extends over 15 amino acids. V lost 4 bases to trimming and J lost 4 bases; unmatched junction nucleotides: 8. CDR3 in amino acids: CASSALAGNFYEQYF. The CDR3 DNA is TGCGCCAGCAGCGCACTAGCGGGAAATTTTTACGAGCAGTACTTC. Based on the CDR3 plus reference TRBV5-1 and TRBJ2-7, the full variable domain is KAGVTQTPRYLIKTRGQQVTLSCSPISGHRSVSWYQQTPGQGLQFLFEYFSETQRNKGNFPGRFSGRQFSNSRSEMNVSTLELGDSALYLCASSALAGNFYEQYFGPGTRLTVT.

The chain combines TRBV28 with TRBJ1-2; 8 nucleotides align to TRBD1. V dropped 6 bases and J dropped 5; count of bases not matched to a gene: 11. Germline V CDR1 and CDR2: MDHEN, SYDVKM. This CDR3 has 15 residues. The CDR3 is CASSLTGGEYYGYTF. DNA of the CDR3: TGTGCCAGCAGCTTAACAGGGGGGGAATATTATGGCTACACCTTC.

This sequence joins TRBV6-7 and TRBJ1-2; D uncertain. TRBV6-7 is an open reading frame, and its role is uncertain. Trimming removed 2 bases from V and 2 bases from J, with 15 bases in between. This CDR3 is built from 16 residues. For the CDR3, the DNA is TGTGCCAGCAGTTACCTGGAGCGGTCCCCAAACTATGGCTACACCTTC. Amino acid sequence: CASSYLERSPNYGYTF.

This clone showed up just once. This chain joins TRBV19 and TRBJ1-2, with 9 positions matching TRBD1. Trimming at V came to 3 bases and at J to 7 bases, leaving 3 bases not matched to a gene. The CDR3 is made up of 13 amino acids. Germline-derived CDR1 and CDR2 are LNHDA and SQIVND (reference sequence). Here the CDR3 reads CASSMGTGIGYTF. The CDR3 nucleotides are TGTGCCAGTAGTATGGGGACAGGGATTGGCTACACCTTC.